The present T cell receptor beta chain was sequenced within a study of blood T cell repertoires in COVID-19. The assay was immunoSEQ multiplex PCR, and TCRdb's table has in-frame clones only and misses some. Seen here are 270,000 or so clones, about nine tenths observed once, and the top ten hold 0.95% to 1.5%. The cohort comprised adults aged 18 to 89 years residing in about two dozen US areas. CDR3 length: 14 residues. V lost 1 base and J lost 3, with 9 bases in between. Looked up from germline, CDR1 is KGHSH and CDR2 is LQKENI. The rearrangement joins TRBV18 to TRBJ1-2, with a tentative D call TRBD1 (5 bases). The sample taken for sequencing was PBMCs or T cells enriched from blood (not recorded which). The receptor's source is a woman in her thirties or forties with acute COVID-19. CDR3 loop: CASSPQGRYYGYTF. CDR3 in DNA: TGTGCCAGCTCACCACAGGGGCGCTACTATGGCTACACCTTC.